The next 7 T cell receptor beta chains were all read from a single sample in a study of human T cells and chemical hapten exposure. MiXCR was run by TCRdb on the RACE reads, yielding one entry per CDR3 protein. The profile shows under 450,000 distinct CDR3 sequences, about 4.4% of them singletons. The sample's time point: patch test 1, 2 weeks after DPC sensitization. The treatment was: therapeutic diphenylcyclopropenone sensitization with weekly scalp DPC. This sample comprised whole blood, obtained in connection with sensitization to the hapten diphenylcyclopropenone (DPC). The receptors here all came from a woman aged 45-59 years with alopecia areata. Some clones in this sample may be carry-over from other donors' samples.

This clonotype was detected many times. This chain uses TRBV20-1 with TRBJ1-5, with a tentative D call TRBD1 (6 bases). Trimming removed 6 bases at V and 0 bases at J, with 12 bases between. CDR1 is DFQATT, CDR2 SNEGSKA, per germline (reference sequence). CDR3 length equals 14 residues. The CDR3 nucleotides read TGCAGTGCCCGGACAGCTTATAGCAATCAGCCCCAGCATTTT. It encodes CSARTAYSNQPQHF.

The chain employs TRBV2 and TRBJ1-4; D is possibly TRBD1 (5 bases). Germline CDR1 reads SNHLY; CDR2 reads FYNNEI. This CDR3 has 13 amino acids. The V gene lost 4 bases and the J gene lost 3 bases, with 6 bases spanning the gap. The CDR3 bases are TGTGCCAGCAGTGGGACACCTAATGAAAAACTGTTTTTT. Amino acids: CASSGTPNEKLFF.

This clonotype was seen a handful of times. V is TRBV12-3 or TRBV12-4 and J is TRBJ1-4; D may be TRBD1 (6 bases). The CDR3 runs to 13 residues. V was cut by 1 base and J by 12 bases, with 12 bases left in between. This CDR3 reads CASSLGGRGELFF. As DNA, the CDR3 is TGTGCCAGCAGTTTAGGGGGCAGGGGAGAACTGTTTTTT.

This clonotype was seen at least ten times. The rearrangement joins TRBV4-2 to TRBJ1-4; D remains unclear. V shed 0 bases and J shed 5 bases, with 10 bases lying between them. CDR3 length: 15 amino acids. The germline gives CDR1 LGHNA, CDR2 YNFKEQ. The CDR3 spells CASSQDSSRNEKLFF. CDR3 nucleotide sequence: TGTGCCAGCAGCCAAGATTCCAGTAGAAATGAAAAACTGTTTTTT.

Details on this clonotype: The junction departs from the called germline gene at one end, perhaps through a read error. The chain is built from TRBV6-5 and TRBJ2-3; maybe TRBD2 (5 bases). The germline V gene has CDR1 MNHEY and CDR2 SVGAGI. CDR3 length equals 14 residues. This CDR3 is CVSSPRTYPREQYF. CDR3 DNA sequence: TGTGTCAGCAGTCCACGGACTTACCCACGGGAGCAGTATTTT.

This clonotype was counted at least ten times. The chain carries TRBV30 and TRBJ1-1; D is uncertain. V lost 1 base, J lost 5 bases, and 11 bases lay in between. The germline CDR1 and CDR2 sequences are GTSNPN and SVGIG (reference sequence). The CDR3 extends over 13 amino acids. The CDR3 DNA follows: TGTGCCTGGAGTGAGGGTTTGTCTACTGAAGCTTTCTTT. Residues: CAWSEGLSTEAFF.

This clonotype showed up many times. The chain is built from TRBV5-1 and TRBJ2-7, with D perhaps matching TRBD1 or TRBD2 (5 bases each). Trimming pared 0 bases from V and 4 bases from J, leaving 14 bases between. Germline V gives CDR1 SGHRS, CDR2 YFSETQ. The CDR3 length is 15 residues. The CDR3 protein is CASSLERSGTYEQYF. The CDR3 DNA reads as TGCGCCAGCAGCTTGGAGCGATCCGGGACGTACGAGCAGTACTTC.